Described below is a single T cell receptor beta chain sequence and its context. This CDR3 is built from 17 residues. Germline CDR1 is LGHDT and CDR2 is YNNKEL (reference sequence). V lost 4 bases and J 4 bases, leaving 21 bases between the germline ends. Under the authors' procedure: Nucleated cell counts were estimated from reference gene primer amplification. Here immunoSEQ multiplex PCR was the method, and the copy in TCRdb shows in-frame clones only, minus some. V and J calls and clone size are those listed in that table; D and trimming were worked out from the DNA. The sample shows around 200,000 clones, 75% to 90% of them seen only once. The sample is drawn from a study of blood T cell repertoires in COVID-19. Study at large: Sample material is recorded as cDNA or gDNA derived from T cells, B-cell-depleted T cells, or PBMCs.

The genes are TRBV3-1 (or the pseudogene TRBV3-2) and TRBJ2-3; D is possibly TRBD2 (6 bases). Material for sequencing was peripheral blood. This TCR was sampled from a human donor in a cohort sampled during active COVID-19. The CDR3 bases are TGTGCCAGCAGCCCCTACCGAGGGACGGAGGGCCCAGATACGCAGTATTTT. Amino acid sequence: CASSPYRGTEGPDTQYF.